This record looks at one T cell receptor beta chain sequence and its context. Its recognized antigen is unknown. The junction departs from the called germline gene at one end, perhaps through a read error. Sequences SSHAT (CDR1) and FNYEAQ (CDR2) are obtained from the germline V gene (reference sequence). The CDR3 holds 15 amino acids from the cysteine to the phenylalanine. Only the CDR3 portion is preserved as DNA: 45 bases, with reading frame beginning at the first base. In Seattle, one collaborating source enrolled patients while the infection was active and tracked those patients longitudinally over the course of disease. Collaborating institutions collected whole blood in K2EDTA tubes following their own protocols. For TCRbeta analysis, collaborator samples were shipped as frozen whole blood, as isolated PBMCs, or as DNA extracted from either sample type. TCRbeta CDR3 regions were amplified from genomic DNA using the immunoSEQ Assay, a bias-controlled multiplex PCR. The authors' pipeline ran thus. Nucleated cell counts per sample were estimated from amplification of reference gene primers within the assay. To quantify the absolute abundance of each unique TCRbeta CDR3 rearrangement, sequence reads were collapsed and filtered. For each sample, productive Simpson clonality was calculated as the square root of Simpson's diversity index across productive rearrangements. TCRdb carries this immuneACCESS record with in-frame sequences only. Its versions omit some clonotypes, under half of them owing to an unresolved V gene in the studies checked, with the rest unexplained. The DNA was the basis for D and trimming; V, J and clone size are from that table. The sample table shows approximately 280,000 clones, and around 90% are seen once. In total, the top ten clones hold 6% to 7% of the sample.

This specimen belongs to a study of blood T cell repertoires in COVID-19 (dated by TCRdb to the early 2020s). About the full investigation: Samples from collaborators originated in the United States, Italy and Spain and spanned both the acute and convalescent phases of COVID-19. Where available, HLA class I and class II types were obtained from metadata supplied by the sample provider rather than from assay-based typing. The repertoires were released in a freely available public database meant as a resource for research on the immune response to SARS-CoV-2. The material from the prospective study consisted of cDNA or gDNA derived from T cells, B-cell-depleted T cells, or PBMCs. The samples were drawn from the first 160 participants of the ongoing ImmuneRACE study and from some 1,300 subjects provided by 6 global collaborators. Deeply sampled blood TCRbeta repertoires from subjects exposed to, actively infected with, or recovered from COVID-19 were included in the dataset. Sample metadata almost always included a de-identified subject ID, COVID-19 status, age in years and sex.

Study-wide findings and limitations: The quantity of clinical and demographic metadata differed by source and by participant and was supplied without curation.

Specimen: peripheral blood. This receptor was taken from a young woman with COVID-19, enrolled during active disease. This chain is built from TRBV7-7 and TRBJ2-3; TRBD2 matches 11 bases in the middle. The CDR3 reads as follows: CASSLTSGSADTQYF. The nucleotide sequence is given as TGTGCTAGCAGCCTTACTAGCGGGAGCGCAGATACGCAGTATTTT. Here the CDR3 is joined to the reference TRBV7-7 and TRBJ2-3 genes, and the full variable domain is: GAGVSQSPRYKVTKRGQDVTLRCDPISSHATLYWYQQALGQGPEFLTYFNYEAQPDKSGLPSDRFSAERPEGSISTLTIQRTEQRDSAMYRCASSLTSGSADTQYFGPGTRLTVL.